This T cell receptor beta chain originates from a study of T cells after yellow fever vaccination. Ten or more counts support this clonotype. One entry per CDR3 protein, called by TCRdb with MiXCR from the 5' RACE reads. The sample includes roughly 120,000 distinct CDR3 sequences, around 7.2% of them seen just once. The CDR3 is made up of 17 amino acids. The ends were cut back, 1 base at V and 1 base at J, with 14 bases in the middle. The germline gives CDR1 LGHDT, CDR2 YNNKEL (reference sequence). The starting material was CD4+ T cells sorted from PBMCs, obtained about 41 days after the first yellow fever vaccination. This chain links TRBV3-1 with TRBJ1-3, with TRBD1 as a possible D gene (6 bases). This TCR came from a man younger than 35 who received the YFV17D yellow fever vaccine. DNA of the CDR3: TGTGCCAGCAGCCAAGGTCCGCGAGGGACATCTGGAAACACCATATATTTT. This codes for CASSQGPRGTSGNTIYF.